This TCR beta chain was obtained from a study of blood T cell repertoires in COVID-19 (dated by TCRdb to about 2020). Regarding the research as a whole: Samples covering the acute and convalescent phases of COVID-19 were provided by collaborators in the United States, Italy and Spain. The material from the prospective study consisted of cDNA or gDNA derived from T cells, B-cell-depleted T cells, or PBMCs. Subjects who had been exposed to COVID-19, were actively infected with it, or had recovered from it provided the deeply sampled blood TCRbeta repertoires that made up the dataset. The repertoires were made available in a free public database intended to serve as a resource for research on the immune response to SARS-CoV-2. Samples came from the ongoing ImmuneRACE study (first 160 participants) plus 1,254 subjects from 6 global collaborators. Nearly every sample came with metadata listing a de-identified subject ID, COVID-19 status, age in years and sex. HLA class I and class II types, where available, came from metadata supplied by the sample provider rather than from assay-based typing. Overall results and qualifications from the work: Clinical and demographic metadata were provided uncurated, with the amount varying by source and participant.

As to this clone: Its antigen remains undetermined. Base qualities were left out, and no much larger clone turns up one base away.

TCRbeta CDR3 regions were amplified from genomic DNA using the immunoSEQ Assay, a bias-controlled multiplex PCR. The paper's data handling went like this. The number of nucleated cells in each sample was estimated from the amplification of reference gene primers within the assay. Sequence reads were collapsed and filtered to measure the absolute abundance of every unique TCRbeta CDR3 rearrangement. Productive Simpson clonality was computed per sample as the square root of Simpson's diversity index over productive rearrangements. TCRdb took over this immuneACCESS table, retaining in-frame rearrangements with V and J assigned. Such tables are incomplete; in checked studies, under half of the missing clones stem from an unresolved V gene, and the remainder is unexplained. The DNA gave D and trimming, while V, J and clone size come from that table. This sample has 250,000 to 350,000 clones in its table, and roughly 90% of those were observed once. The ten largest account for roughly 6.7% of the sample.

A second Seattle source provided samples from volunteer blood donors who had recovered from COVID-19. Each collaborating institution followed its own protocols to collect whole blood in K2EDTA tubes. Collaborator samples were shipped for TCRbeta analysis as frozen whole blood, isolated PBMCs, or DNA extracted from either sample type. This sequence was found in a man younger than 35 who had recovered from COVID-19. The sample consisted of peripheral blood.

CDR3 region: CASSEGQAIEAFF. The nucleotides are TGCGCCAGCAGCGAGGGACAGGCAATTGAAGCTTTCTTT. The chain uses TRBV5-1 and TRBJ1-1, and 8 junction bases match TRBD1. CDR1 and CDR2, per the germline V gene, are SGHRS and YFSETQ. V loses 4 bases at its end and J loses 7 bases; junction bases beyond the gene matches: 6. The CDR3 has 13 amino acids, counting the end cysteine and phenylalanine. Here the CDR3 DNA is all that survives: 39 bases in frame from base 1.